This T cell receptor beta chain was identified during a study of neurological immune-mediated disorders. A 10-nucleotide random UMI tagged transcripts in template-switch 5'RACE cDNA synthesis. From 15-18 subjects, each sequencing run yielded over 180 million TCR-beta sequences. TCRdb processed the 5' RACE reads anew with MiXCR; each CDR3 protein has one entry. This table holds about 77,000 distinct CDR3 sequences, under 10% found once. Findings of the study overall: HTLV-1-associated myelopathy ranked highest for TCR clonal expansion and multiple sclerosis lowest, beneath healthy controls. The expanded clones of different subjects shared no CDR3 amino acid sequences (suggesting private repertoires in all groups).

CDR1 and CDR2 (germline): MDHEN, SYDVKM. The CDR3 is 13 amino acids. This clonotype came up many times. Its antigen is unidentified. Compared with germline, one end of the junction differs, possibly owing to a read error. The gene calls are TRBV28 and TRBJ2-7; D unclear. The sequencing sample was made of PBMCs. The clonotype originates from a middle-aged man in good health. The CDR3 region is CASSLLLGWSTFF. For the CDR3, the DNA is TGTGCCAGCAGTTTACTATTAGGCTGGAGTACATTCTTC.